These 15 T cell receptor beta chains share one sample of origin, sequenced in a study of cytomegalovirus exposure and HLA in healthy donors. Researchers ran the PCR with 60 Vbeta and 13 Jbeta primers. Clones were sequenced by immunoSEQ multiplex PCR, and TCRdb holds only the in-frame ones, with some missing. The table has 80,000 to 100,000 clones, 81% seen once. The sequenced material came from PBMCs. The receptors derive from a middle-aged man in good health and CMV-seronegative.

This clone was detected once. The chain is built from TRBV28 and TRBJ2-1; 9 nucleotides agree with TRBD1. CDR3 length equals 14 residues. CDR1 and CDR2 from the germline V gene are MDHEN and SYDVKM. Trimming took 6 bases from V and 7 from J; bases not matched to a gene: 7. The CDR3 coding sequence is TGTGCCAGCAGGGGCGCGGGACAGGGAAATGAGCAGTTCTTC. It encodes CASRGAGQGNEQFF.

The chain uses TRBV6-5 and TRBJ2-7, with 9 bases fitting TRBD1. This CDR3 region has 14 residues. CDR1 and CDR2 from the germline V gene are MNHEY and SVGAGI. After removal of 6 bases from V and 4 bases from J, the junction contained 7 bases not matched to a gene. CDR3 residues: CASSPGQGSYEQYF. CDR3 nucleotides: TGTGCCAGCAGCCCGGGACAGGGATCTTACGAGCAGTACTTC.

The rearrangement uses TRBV5-1 and TRBJ2-5, with TRBD1 matching over 7 bases. With 2 bases clipped from V and 2 bases from J, the junction kept 6 bases outside the gene matches. This CDR3 spans 15 amino acids. CDR1 is SGHRS, CDR2 YFSETQ, per germline. CDR3 nucleotide sequence: TGCGCCAGCAGCTTCACAGGGGTAGGGCAAGAGACCCAGTACTTC. Translating it yields CASSFTGVGQETQYF.

This sequence joins TRBV25-1 and TRBJ2-6; 8 nucleotides agree with TRBD2. This CDR3 spans 16 amino acids. Looked up from germline, CDR1 is MGHDK and CDR2 is SYGVNS. V lost 4 bases and J lost 1; bases outside the gene matches: 3. In nucleotides, the CDR3 is TGTGCCAGCAGTGCAGCGGGGGCATCTGGGGCCAACGTCCTGACTTTC. It is translated as CASSAAGASGANVLTF. The variable domain in full, with the rest retrieved from reference TRBV25-1 and TRBJ2-6, is EADIYQTPRYLVIGTGKKITLECSQTMGHDKMYWYQQDPGMELHLIHYSYGVNSTEKGDLSSESTVSRIRTEHFPLTLESARPSHTSQYLCASSAAGASGANVLTFGAGSRLTVL.

The sample holds a few counts of this clone. The V and J genes are TRBV6-6 and TRBJ2-2, with D possibly matching TRBD2 (6 bases). The germline CDR1 and CDR2 sequences are MNHNY and SVGAGI (reference sequence). This CDR3 spans 13 amino acids. V lost 10 bases and J 4 bases, leaving 13 bases between the germline ends. CDR3 amino acids: CATTRGLTGELFF. In DNA, the CDR3 is TGTGCCACTACAAGGGGACTCACCGGGGAGCTGTTTTTT.

The CDR3 reads CASSAGTDNYGYTF. In DNA form, the CDR3 reads TGTGCCAGCTCAGCCGGGACAGATAACTATGGCTACACCTTC. The rearrangement links TRBV18 to TRBJ1-2; the match to TRBD1 covers 7 bases. CDR1 KGHSH and CDR2 LQKENI come from the germline V gene. This CDR3 is 14 amino acids long. With V trimmed by 5 bases and J by 1 base, 4 bases remained unmatched. The whole variable domain, filled in from reference TRBV18 and TRBJ1-2, reads NAGVMQNPRHLVRRRGQEARLRCSPMKGHSHVYWYRQLPEEGLKFMVYLQKENIIDESGMPKERFSAEFPKEGPSILRIQQVVRGDSAAYFCASSAGTDNYGYTFGSGTRLTVV.

The rearrangement uses TRBV7-2 and TRBJ1-1; D uncertain. This CDR3 is built from 11 residues. CDR1 and CDR2 (germline): SGHTA, FQGNSA. Deletions cut 3 bases from V and 4 bases from J, with 3 bases between. CDR3: CASSLATEAFF. DNA of the CDR3: TGTGCCAGCAGCTTGGCCACTGAAGCTTTCTTT.

The rearrangement links TRBV29-1 to TRBJ2-7, with D possibly matching TRBD1 (5 bases). CDR3 length: 12 amino acids. Per the germline V gene, CDR1 is SQVTM and CDR2 is ANQGSEA. V shed 3 bases and J shed 3 bases, with 9 bases lying between them. CDR3 sequence: CSVEARDYEQYF. The CDR3 DNA reads as TGCAGCGTTGAGGCCAGGGACTACGAGCAGTACTTC.

This chain connects TRBV5-1 to TRBJ2-2, with 11 nucleotides matching TRBD2. J lost 1 base, V lost 1 base, and 0 bases had no gene match. The CDR3 runs 16 residues. Germline-derived CDR1 and CDR2 are SGHRS and YFSETQ. This CDR3 is CASSLTSGGNTGELFF. CDR3 bases: TGCGCCAGCAGCTTGACTAGCGGGGGGAACACCGGGGAGCTGTTTTTT.

This chain joins TRBV7-6 and TRBJ2-2, with TRBD1 matching 7 bases. V gave up 1 base and J gave up 7 bases; unmatched junction bases: 6. In germline, CDR1 is SGHVS, CDR2 FNYEAQ. The CDR3 is 15 amino acids. CDR3 DNA sequence: TGTGCCAGCAGCTTAGAGGGGGCGCGGGTCGGGGAGCTGTTTTTT. Translating gives CASSLEGARVGELFF.

The chain joins TRBV18 to TRBJ2-7; D uncertain. The V end lost 5 bases, the J end lost 6 bases, and 8 bases lay between the germline ends. CDR3 length: 11 residues. Germline V gene data show CDR1 as KGHSH and CDR2 as LQKENI. Here the CDR3 reads CASSNTAEQYF. The CDR3 DNA sequence: TGTGCCAGCTCAAACACCGCCGAGCAGTACTTC.

The chain links TRBV7-6 to TRBJ2-3, with 9 bases aligning to TRBD1. The trim removed 5 bases at V and 0 bases at J, leaving 9 bases unmatched. Germline-derived CDR1 and CDR2 are SGHVS and FNYEAQ. The CDR3 spans 17 residues. The CDR3 sequence is CASSRDRAQQSTDTQYF. In DNA form, the CDR3 reads TGTGCCAGCAGCCGGGACAGGGCGCAACAAAGCACAGATACGCAGTATTTT.

V is TRBV28 and J is TRBJ2-5; 8 positions agree with TRBD1. The CDR3 consists of 14 residues. CDR1 is MDHEN, CDR2 SYDVKM, per germline. The J segment lost 2 bases and the V segment lost 6 bases, leaving 5 bases of the junction unmatched. The CDR3 nucleotides are TGTGCCAGCAGCGACACAGGGGGTCAAGAGACCCAGTACTTC. It codes for CASSDTGGQETQYF.

The rearrangement links TRBV4-1 to TRBJ1-4, with TRBD1 identical over 8 bases. V dropped 5 bases and J dropped 0; count of bases not matched to a gene: 17. Germline V gene lookup returns CDR1 MGHRA and CDR2 YSYEKL. CDR3 length: 20 residues. CDR3 nucleotides: TGCGCCAGCAGCTACCGGGACAGGAAAAATAACCCTGCAACTAATGAAAAACTGTTTTTT. Translated: CASSYRDRKNNPATNEKLFF.

This sequence joins TRBV15 and TRBJ2-3, with 12 nucleotides matching TRBD2. Germline CDR1 reads LNHNV; CDR2 reads YYDKDF (reference sequence). The CDR3 spans 17 residues. V shed 0 bases and J 2 bases; nucleotides not matched to a gene: 3. DNA of the CDR3: TGTGCCACCAGCAGAGAACCTAGCGGGGGGGCCACAGATACGCAGTATTTT. Protein: CATSREPSGGATDTQYF.